Listed below are T cell receptor beta chains from one sample, sequenced in a study of cytomegalovirus exposure and HLA in healthy donors. Sequenced by immunoSEQ multiplex PCR; TCRdb stores in-frame clones only, minus some. The table records fewer than 200,000 clones, approximately 75% of them present only once. The specimen was PBMCs. All receptors derive from a woman aged 18-29 years in good health and CMV-seronegative. CDR3s include the opening cysteine and the closing phenylalanine or tryptophan. D genes are given only for firm matches. Only some rows state a clone size, as once, few, many or a class for expanded clones.

clone_size	j_call	v_call	d_call	cdr3_nt	cdr3_aa
NA	TRBJ1-1	TRBV10-1	NA	TGCGCCAGCAGGCGATTTTGGACTTTGAACACTGAAGCTTTCTTT	CASRRFWTLNTEAFF
NA	TRBJ2-2	TRBV9	NA	TGTGCCAGCAGTATTACCGGGACAGCGGGCACCGGGGAGCTGTTTTTT	CASSITGTAGTGELFF
NA	TRBJ1-1	TRBV28	TRBD1	TGTGCCAGCAGTGGACAGGGGCGGTGGACTGAAGCTTTCTTT	CASSGQGRWTEAFF
NA	TRBJ2-7	TRBV25-1	NA	TGTGCCAGCAGTGGGGGGGATGGGACAGCGAGTTACGAGCAGTACTTC	CASSGGDGTASYEQYF
NA	TRBJ1-2	TRBV18	NA	TGTGCCAGCTCACCACCAATGACAGCTAACTATGGCTACACCTTC	CASSPPMTANYGYTF
NA	TRBJ1-1	TRBV6-5	NA	TGTGCCAGCAGTTATAGGGCGGGATTGAGGAACACTGAAGCTTTCTTT	CASSYRAGLRNTEAFF
once	TRBJ2-3	TRBV30	NA	TGTGCCTGGAGTGTACATCTGGAGACAGATACGCAGTATTTT	CAWSVHLETDTQYF
NA	TRBJ2-3	TRBV2	TRBD1	TGTGCCAGCAGACAGGGGACAGATACGCAGTATTTT	CASRQGTDTQYF
once	TRBJ2-4	TRBV9	NA	TGTGCCAGCAGCGCCGGGGGTTTAGCCAAAAACATTCAGTACTTC	CASSAGGLAKNIQYF
NA	TRBJ2-1	TRBV10-3	NA	TGTGCCATCAGTGAGGTACGAGACAGCCGTTCTTACAATGAGCAGTTCTTC	CAISEVRDSRSYNEQFF
NA	TRBJ1-2	TRBV29-1	NA	TGCAGCGTTGTAAGGGCGGGGGCAACTAACTATGGCTACACCTTC	CSVVRAGATNYGYTF
NA	TRBJ2-7	TRBV28	TRBD1	TGTGCCAGCAGTTTGGAGGACCAGGGGGCCGAGCAGTACTTC	CASSLEDQGAEQYF
few	TRBJ2-7	TRBV18	TRBD1	TGTGCCAGCTCACCACAGGGACAGGGAAGCTCCTACGAGCAGTACTTC	CASSPQGQGSSYEQYF